This T cell receptor (beta chain) was identified in a study of blood T cell repertoires in COVID-19. As for the study in general: The origin of the acute and convalescent COVID-19 samples was the United States, Italy and Spain.

Germline V CDR1 and CDR2: LNHNV, YYDKDF (reference sequence). The V end lost 4 bases, the J end lost 2 bases, and 12 bases lay between the germline ends. This CDR3 is built from 15 residues. Method: immunoSEQ multiplex PCR; TCRdb's copy keeps in-frame clones and lacks some. The table lists approximately 88,000 clones, roughly 74% of them singletons. Patients of the Seattle cohort, enrolled during active infection, were followed longitudinally. The sequence was collected from a man between 65 and 85 years old with COVID-19, enrolled during active disease. The V call is TRBV15, the J call TRBJ1-5; D may be TRBD1 (5 bases). The source material was peripheral blood. The CDR3 sequence is CATSTGLQGNQPQHF. CDR3 DNA: TGTGCCACCAGCACGGGACTGCAGGGCAATCAGCCCCAGCATTTT. The whole variable domain, remainder taken from reference TRBV15 and TRBJ1-5, is DAMVIQNPRYQVTQFGKPVTLSCSQTLNHNVMYWYQQKSSQAPKLLFHYYDKDFNNEADTPDNFQSRRPNTSFCFLDIRSPGLGDTAMYLCATSTGLQGNQPQHFGDGTRLSIL.